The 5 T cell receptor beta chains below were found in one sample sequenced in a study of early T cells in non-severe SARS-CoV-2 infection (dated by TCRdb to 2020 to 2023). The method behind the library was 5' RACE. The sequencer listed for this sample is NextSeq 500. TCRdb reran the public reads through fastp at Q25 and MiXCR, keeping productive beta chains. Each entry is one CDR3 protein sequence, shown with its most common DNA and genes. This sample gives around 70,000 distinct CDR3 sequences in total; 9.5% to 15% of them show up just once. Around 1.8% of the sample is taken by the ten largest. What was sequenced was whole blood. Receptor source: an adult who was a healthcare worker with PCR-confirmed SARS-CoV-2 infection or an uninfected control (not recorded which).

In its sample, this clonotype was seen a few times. This CDR3 is CASSGQINSPLHF. The CDR3 region has the DNA TGTGCCAGCAGCGGACAGATCAATTCACCCCTCCACTTT. This chain links TRBV7-3 with TRBJ1-6; TRBD1 is a possible D gene (6 bases). V lost 5 bases and J 7 bases, leaving 9 bases between the germline ends. The CDR3 has 13 amino acids. The germline gives CDR1 SGHTA, CDR2 FQGTGA.

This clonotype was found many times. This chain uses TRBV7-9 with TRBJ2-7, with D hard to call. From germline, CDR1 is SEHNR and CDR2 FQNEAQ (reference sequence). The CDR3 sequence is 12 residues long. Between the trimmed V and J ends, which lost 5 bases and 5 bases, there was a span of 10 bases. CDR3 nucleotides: TGTGCCAGCAGCCCTACCCGCAACGAGCAGTACTTC. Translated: CASSPTRNEQYF.

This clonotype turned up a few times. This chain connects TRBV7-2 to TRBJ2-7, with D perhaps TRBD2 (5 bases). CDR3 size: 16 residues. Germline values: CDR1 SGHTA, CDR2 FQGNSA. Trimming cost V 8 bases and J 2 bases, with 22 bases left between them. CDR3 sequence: CASAPRPPASPYEQYF. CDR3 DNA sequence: TGTGCCAGCGCCCCCAGGCCACCCGCTAGCCCCTACGAGCAGTACTTC.

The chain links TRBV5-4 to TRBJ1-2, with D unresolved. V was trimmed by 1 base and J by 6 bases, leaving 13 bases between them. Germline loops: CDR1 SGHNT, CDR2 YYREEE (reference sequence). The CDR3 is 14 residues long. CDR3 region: CASSLWGVDHGYTF. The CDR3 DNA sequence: TGTGCCAGCAGCTTGTGGGGAGTAGACCATGGCTACACCTTC.

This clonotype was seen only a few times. The CDR3 nucleotides read TGTGCCAGCTCAACGGGACACCCGAACACTGAAGCTTTCTTT. Amino acid sequence: CASSTGHPNTEAFF. The chain recombines TRBV18 with TRBJ1-1; maybe TRBD1 (6 bases). V shed 5 bases and J shed 1 base, with 11 bases lying between them. The length of the CDR3 is 14 residues. CDR1 KGHSH and CDR2 LQKENI come from the germline V gene.